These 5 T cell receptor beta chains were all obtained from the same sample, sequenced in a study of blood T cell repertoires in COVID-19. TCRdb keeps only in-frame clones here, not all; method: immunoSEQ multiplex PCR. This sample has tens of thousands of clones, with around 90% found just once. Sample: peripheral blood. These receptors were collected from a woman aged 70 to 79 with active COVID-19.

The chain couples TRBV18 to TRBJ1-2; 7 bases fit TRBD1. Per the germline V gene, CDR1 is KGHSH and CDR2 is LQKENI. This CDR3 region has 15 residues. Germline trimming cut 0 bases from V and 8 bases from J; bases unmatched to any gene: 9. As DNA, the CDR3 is TGTGCCAGCTCACCACCTCAAACAGGGGTGGAAGGCTACACCTTC. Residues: CASSPPQTGVEGYTF. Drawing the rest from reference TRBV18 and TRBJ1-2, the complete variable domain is NAGVMQNPRHLVRRRGQEARLRCSPMKGHSHVYWYRQLPEEGLKFMVYLQKENIIDESGMPKERFSAEFPKEGPSILRIQQVVRGDSAAYFCASSPPQTGVEGYTFGSGTRLTVV.

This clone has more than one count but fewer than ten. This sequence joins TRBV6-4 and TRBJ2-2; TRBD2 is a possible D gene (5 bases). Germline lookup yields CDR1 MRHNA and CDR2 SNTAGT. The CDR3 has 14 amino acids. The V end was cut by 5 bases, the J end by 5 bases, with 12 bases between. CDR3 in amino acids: CASSPTPGTGELFF. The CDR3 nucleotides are TGTGCCAGCAGTCCGACCCCGGGGACCGGGGAGCTGTTTTTT.

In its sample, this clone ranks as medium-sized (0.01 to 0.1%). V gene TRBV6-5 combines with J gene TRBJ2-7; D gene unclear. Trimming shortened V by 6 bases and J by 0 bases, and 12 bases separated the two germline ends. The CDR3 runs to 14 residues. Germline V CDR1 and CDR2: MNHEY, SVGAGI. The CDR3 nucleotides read TGTGCCAGCAGGAGAGCCGGGTTCTCCTACGAGCAGTACTTC. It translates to CASRRAGFSYEQYF.

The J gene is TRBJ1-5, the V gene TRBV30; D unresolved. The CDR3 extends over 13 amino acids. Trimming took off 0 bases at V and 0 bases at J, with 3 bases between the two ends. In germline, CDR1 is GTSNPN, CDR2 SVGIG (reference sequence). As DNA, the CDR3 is TGTGCCTGGAGTGTCCGTAGCAATCAGCCCCAGCATTTT. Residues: CAWSVRSNQPQHF.

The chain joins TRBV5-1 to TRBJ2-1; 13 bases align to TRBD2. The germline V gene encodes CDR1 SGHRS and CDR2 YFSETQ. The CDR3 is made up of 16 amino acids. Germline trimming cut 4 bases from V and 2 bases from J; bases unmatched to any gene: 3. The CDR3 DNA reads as TGCGCCAGCAGCGTCGGACTAGCGGGGGCCTACAATGAGCAGTTCTTC. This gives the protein CASSVGLAGAYNEQFF.